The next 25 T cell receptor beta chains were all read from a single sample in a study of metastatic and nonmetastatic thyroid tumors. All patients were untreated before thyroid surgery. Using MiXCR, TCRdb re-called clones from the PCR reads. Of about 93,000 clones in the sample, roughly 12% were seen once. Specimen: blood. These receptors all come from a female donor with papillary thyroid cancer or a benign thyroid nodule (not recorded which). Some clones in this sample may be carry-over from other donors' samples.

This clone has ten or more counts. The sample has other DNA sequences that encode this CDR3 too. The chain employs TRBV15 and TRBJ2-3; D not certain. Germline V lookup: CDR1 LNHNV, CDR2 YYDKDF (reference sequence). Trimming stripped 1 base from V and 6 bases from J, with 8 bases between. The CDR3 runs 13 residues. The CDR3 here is CATSRAALDTQYF. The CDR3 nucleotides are TGTGCCACCAGCAGAGCGGCCCTGGATACGCAGTATTTT. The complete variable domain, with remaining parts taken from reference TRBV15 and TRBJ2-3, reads DAMVIQNPRYQVTQFGKPVTLSCSQTLNHNVMYWYQQKSSQAPKLLFHYYDKDFNNEADTPDNFQSRRPNTSFCFLDIRSPGLGDTAMYLCATSRAALDTQYFGPGTRLTVL.

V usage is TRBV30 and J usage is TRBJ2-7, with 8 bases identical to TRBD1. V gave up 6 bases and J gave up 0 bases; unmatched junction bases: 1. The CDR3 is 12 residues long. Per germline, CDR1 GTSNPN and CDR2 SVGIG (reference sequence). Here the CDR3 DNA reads TGTGCCTGCGACAGGGGCTCCTACGAGCAGTACTTC. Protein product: CACDRGSYEQYF.

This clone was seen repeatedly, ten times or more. CDR3 nucleotides: TGCGCCAGCAGCCACCCCCAAGGGGGCCGCAATGAGCAGTTCTTC. Residues: CASSHPQGGRNEQFF. The chain is built from TRBV4-1 and TRBJ2-1; 7 positions match TRBD1. V dropped 3 bases and J dropped 6; count of bases not matched to a gene: 8. Germline lookup yields CDR1 MGHRA and CDR2 YSYEKL. This CDR3 has 15 residues.

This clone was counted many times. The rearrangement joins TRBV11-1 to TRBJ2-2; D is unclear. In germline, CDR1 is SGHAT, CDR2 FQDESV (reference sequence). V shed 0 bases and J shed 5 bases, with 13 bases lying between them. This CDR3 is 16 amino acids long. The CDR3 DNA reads TGTGCCAGCAGCTTAGCGGTTGGGTTGTCGACCGGGGAGCTGTTTTTT. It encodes CASSLAVGLSTGELFF.

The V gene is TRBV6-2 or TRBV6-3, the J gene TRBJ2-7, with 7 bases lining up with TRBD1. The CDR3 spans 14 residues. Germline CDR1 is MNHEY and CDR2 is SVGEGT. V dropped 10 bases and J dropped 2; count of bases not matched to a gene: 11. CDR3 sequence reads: CAISQAGTAYEQYF. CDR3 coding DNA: TGTGCCATCAGCCAGGCCGGGACAGCCTACGAGCAGTACTTC.

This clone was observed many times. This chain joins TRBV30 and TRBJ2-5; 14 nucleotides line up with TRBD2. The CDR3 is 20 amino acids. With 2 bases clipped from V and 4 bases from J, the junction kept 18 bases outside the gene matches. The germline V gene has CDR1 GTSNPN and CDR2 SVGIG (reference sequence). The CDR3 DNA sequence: TGTGCCTGGAGTATAAGGAGACTAGCGGGAGGGTTAGACGGCCGAGAGACCCAGTACTTC. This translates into CAWSIRRLAGGLDGRETQYF.

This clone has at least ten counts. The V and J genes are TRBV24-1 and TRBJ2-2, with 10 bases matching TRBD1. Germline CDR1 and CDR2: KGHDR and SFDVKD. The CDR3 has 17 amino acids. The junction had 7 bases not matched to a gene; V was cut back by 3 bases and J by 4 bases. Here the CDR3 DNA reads TGTGCCACCAGTGATCAACCGGGACAGGGGACCACCGGGGAGCTGTTTTTT. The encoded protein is CATSDQPGQGTTGELFF.

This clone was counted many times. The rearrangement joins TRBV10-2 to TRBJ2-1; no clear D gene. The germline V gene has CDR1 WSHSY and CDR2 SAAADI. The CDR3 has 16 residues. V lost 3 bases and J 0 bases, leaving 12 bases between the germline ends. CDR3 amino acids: CASSDRTLGSYNEQFF. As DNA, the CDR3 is TGCGCCAGCAGTGATAGGACGCTGGGCTCCTACAATGAGCAGTTCTTC.

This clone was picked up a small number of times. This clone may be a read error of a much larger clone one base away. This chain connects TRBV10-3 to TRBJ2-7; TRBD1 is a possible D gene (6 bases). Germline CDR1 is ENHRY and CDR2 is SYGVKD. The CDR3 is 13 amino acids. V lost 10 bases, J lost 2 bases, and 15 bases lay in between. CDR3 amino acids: CATYTGSPYEQYF. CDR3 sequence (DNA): TGTGCCACCTATACAGGGTCACCCTACGAGCAGTACTTC.

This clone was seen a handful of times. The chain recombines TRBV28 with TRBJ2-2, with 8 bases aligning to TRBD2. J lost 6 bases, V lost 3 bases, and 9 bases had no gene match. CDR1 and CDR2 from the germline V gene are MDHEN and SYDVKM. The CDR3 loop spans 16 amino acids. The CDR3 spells CASSFAGLAQAGELFF. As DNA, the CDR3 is TGTGCCAGCAGTTTTGCAGGACTAGCCCAAGCCGGGGAGCTGTTTTTT.

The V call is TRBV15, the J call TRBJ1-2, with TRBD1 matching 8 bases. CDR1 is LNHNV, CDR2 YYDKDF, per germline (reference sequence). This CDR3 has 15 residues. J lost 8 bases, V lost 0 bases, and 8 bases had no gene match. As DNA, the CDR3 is TGTGCCACCAGCAGAGAAGGACAGGGTGGTTTGGGCTACACCTTC. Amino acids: CATSREGQGGLGYTF. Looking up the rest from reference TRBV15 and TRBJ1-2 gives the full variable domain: DAMVIQNPRYQVTQFGKPVTLSCSQTLNHNVMYWYQQKSSQAPKLLFHYYDKDFNNEADTPDNFQSRRPNTSFCFLDIRSPGLGDTAMYLCATSREGQGGLGYTFGSGTRLTVV.

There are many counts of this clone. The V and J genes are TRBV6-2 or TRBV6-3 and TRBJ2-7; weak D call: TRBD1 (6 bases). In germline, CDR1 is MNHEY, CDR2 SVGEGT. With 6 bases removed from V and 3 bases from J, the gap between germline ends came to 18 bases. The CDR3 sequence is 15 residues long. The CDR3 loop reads CASSQGTGINYEQYF. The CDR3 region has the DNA TGTGCCAGCAGCCAAGGAACAGGGATCAACTACGAGCAGTACTTC.

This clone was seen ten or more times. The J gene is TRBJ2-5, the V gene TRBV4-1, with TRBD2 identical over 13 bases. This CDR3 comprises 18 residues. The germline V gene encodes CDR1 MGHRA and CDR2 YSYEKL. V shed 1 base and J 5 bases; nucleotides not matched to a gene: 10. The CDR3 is CASSQGVLAGGIRETQYF. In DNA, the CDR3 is TGCGCCAGCAGCCAAGGGGTACTAGCGGGAGGGATCCGGGAGACCCAGTACTTC.

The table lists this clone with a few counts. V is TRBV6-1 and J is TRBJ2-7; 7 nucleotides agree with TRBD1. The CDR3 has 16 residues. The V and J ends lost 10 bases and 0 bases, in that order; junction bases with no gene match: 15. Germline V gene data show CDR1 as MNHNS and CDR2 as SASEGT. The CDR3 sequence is CATQREAGTASYEQYF. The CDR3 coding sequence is TGTGCCACTCAAAGGGAAGCCGGGACAGCCTCCTACGAGCAGTACTTC.

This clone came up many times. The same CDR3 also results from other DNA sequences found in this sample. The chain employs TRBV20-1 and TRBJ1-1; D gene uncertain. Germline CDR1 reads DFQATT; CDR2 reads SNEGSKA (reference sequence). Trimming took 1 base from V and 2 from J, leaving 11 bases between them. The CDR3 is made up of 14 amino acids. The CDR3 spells CSARVGGINTEAFF. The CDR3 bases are TGCAGTGCTAGAGTAGGAGGGATCAACACTGAAGCTTTCTTT.

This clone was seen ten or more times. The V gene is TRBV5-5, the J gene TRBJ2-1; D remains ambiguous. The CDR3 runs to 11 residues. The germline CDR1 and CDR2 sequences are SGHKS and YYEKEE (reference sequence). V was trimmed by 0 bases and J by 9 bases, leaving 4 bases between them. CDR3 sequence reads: CASSLVREQFF. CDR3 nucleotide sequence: TGTGCCAGCAGCTTGGTGCGTGAGCAGTTCTTC.

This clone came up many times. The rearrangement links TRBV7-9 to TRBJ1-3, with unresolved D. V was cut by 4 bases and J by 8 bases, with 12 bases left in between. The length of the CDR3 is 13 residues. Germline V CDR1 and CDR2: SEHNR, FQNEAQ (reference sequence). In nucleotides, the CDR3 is TGTGCCAGCAGCTCGAGCAACCGGTACACCATATATTTT. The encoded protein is CASSSSNRYTIYF.

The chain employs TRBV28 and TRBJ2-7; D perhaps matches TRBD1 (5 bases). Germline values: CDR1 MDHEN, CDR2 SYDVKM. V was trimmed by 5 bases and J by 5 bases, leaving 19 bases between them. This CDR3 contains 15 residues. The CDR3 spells CASSIQGLPLDEQYF. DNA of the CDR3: TGTGCCAGCAGTATCCAGGGTCTACCTTTGGACGAGCAGTACTTC.

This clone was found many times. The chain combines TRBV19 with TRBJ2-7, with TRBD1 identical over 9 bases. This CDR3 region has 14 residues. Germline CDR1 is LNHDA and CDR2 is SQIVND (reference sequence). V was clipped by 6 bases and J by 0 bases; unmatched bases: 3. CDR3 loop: CASSRDRASYEQYF. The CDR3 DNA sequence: TGTGCCAGTAGCAGGGACAGGGCCTCCTACGAGCAGTACTTC. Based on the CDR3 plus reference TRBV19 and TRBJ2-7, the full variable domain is DGGITQSPKYLFRKEGQNVTLSCEQNLNHDAMYWYRQDPGQGLRLIYYSQIVNDFQKGDIAEGYSVSREKKESFPLTVTSAQKNPTAFYLCASSRDRASYEQYFGPGTRLTVT.

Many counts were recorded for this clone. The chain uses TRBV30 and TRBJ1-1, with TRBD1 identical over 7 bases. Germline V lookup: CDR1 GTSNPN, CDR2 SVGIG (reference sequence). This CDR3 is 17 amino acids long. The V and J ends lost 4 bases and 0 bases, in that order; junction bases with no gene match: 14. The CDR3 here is CAWKLGTAQGLNTEAFF. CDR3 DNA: TGTGCCTGGAAATTAGGGACAGCGCAAGGCCTGAACACTGAAGCTTTCTTT.

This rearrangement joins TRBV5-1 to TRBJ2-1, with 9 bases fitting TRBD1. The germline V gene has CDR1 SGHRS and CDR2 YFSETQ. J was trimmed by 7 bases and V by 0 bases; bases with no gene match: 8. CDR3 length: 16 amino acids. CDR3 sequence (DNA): TGCGCCAGCAGCTTGGAACAGGGGGCTAGGTCGAATGAGCAGTTCTTC. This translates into CASSLEQGARSNEQFF.

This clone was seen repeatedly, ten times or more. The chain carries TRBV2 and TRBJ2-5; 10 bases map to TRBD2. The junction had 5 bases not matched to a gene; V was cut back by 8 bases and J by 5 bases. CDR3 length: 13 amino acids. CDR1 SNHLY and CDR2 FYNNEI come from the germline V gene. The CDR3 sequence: CASSSGSWETQYF. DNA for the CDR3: TGTGCCAGCTCTAGCGGGAGTTGGGAGACCCAGTACTTC. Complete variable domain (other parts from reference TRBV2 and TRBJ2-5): EPEVTQTPSHQVTQMGQEVILRCVPISNHLYFYWYRQILGQKVEFLVSFYNNEISEKSEIFDDQFSVERPDGSNFTLKIRSTKLEDSAMYFCASSSGSWETQYFGPGTRLLVL.

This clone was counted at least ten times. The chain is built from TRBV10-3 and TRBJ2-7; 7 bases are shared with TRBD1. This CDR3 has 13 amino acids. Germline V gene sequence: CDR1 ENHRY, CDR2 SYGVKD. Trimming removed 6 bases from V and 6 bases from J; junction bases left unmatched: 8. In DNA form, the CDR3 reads TGTGCCATCAGCGCCGGGACAGTCAGCGAGCAGTACTTC. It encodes CAISAGTVSEQYF.

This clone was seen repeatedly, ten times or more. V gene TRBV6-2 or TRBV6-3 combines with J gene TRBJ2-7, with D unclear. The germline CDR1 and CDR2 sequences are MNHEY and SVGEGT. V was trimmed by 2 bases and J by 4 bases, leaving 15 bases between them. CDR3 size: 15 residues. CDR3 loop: CASSYGWGPLYEQYF. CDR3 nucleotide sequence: TGTGCCAGCAGTTACGGGTGGGGTCCCCTATACGAGCAGTACTTC.

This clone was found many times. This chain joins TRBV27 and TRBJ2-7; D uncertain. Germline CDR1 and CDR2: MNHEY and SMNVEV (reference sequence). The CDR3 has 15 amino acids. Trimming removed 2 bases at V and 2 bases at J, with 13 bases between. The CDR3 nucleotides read TGTGCCAGCAGTTTAGAGAGCAGCCCGACCTACGAGCAGTACTTC. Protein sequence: CASSLESSPTYEQYF.